These 10 T cell receptor beta chains were all obtained from the same sample, sequenced in a study of vaccination and CD4 T cells after COVID-19. Treatment indicated: approximately nine-day PBMC culture with coronavirus spike peptide pools or control peptides (ViraFEST assay). According to the study, CD4+ T cells from the unexposed donor were gathered ahead of the COVID-19 pandemic (2011-2018). Oncomine TCR Beta short-read sequencing was applied to DNA from cultured CD4+ T cells. TCRdb recomputed calls from the PCR reads with MiXCR, one row per CDR3 protein. The sample holds roughly 9,800 distinct CDR3 sequences, roughly two fifths seen once. Their cognate antigens are unknown. The sequenced sample was CD4+ T cells from blood, cultured in vitro. The receptor set was obtained from a human donor in good health.

This chain links TRBV6-1 with TRBJ1-6, with D perhaps TRBD1 (5 bases). Germline V CDR1 and CDR2: MNHNS, SASEGT. The CDR3 consists of 15 residues. Trimming took off 3 bases at V and 5 bases at J, with 11 bases between the two ends. The CDR3: CASSEAAGDNSPLHF. CDR3 DNA sequence: TGTGCCAGCAGTGAGGCCGCGGGGGATAATTCACCCCTCCACTTT.

This clonotype has only a few counts. The CDR3, as DNA: TGTGCCAGCAGTCATCGGATGACGGGACAGGGGATTTCACCCCTCCACTTT. Amino acid sequence: CASSHRMTGQGISPLHF. V and J are TRBV27 and TRBJ1-6, with TRBD1 matching over 10 bases. CDR3 length: 17 amino acids. From germline, CDR1 is MNHEY and CDR2 SMNVEV (reference sequence). V gave up 5 bases and J gave up 9 bases; unmatched junction bases: 13.

The J gene is TRBJ1-2, the V gene TRBV7-9, with D hard to call. Germline lookup yields CDR1 SEHNR and CDR2 FQNEAQ (reference sequence). The CDR3 sequence is 13 residues long. Between the trimmed V and J ends, which lost 1 base and 1 base, there was a span of 4 bases. The CDR3 here is CASSLGVNYGYTF. CDR3 coding DNA: TGTGCCAGCAGCTTAGGAGTTAACTATGGCTACACCTTC. The variable domain in full, completed from reference TRBV7-9 and TRBJ1-2, reads DTGVSQNPRHKITKRGQNVTFRCDPISEHNRLYWYRQTLGQGPEFLTYFQNEAQLEKSRLLSDRFSAERPKGSFSTLEIQRTEQGDSAMYLCASSLGVNYGYTFGSGTRLTVV.

This clonotype was detected only a few times. V is TRBV5-1 and J is TRBJ2-7; 8 bases line up with TRBD2. The CDR3 loop spans 14 amino acids. Germline CDR1 reads SGHRS; CDR2 reads YFSETQ. V trimming: 0 bases; J trimming: 3 bases; junction bases outside the gene matches: 2. The chain's CDR3 is CASSLGSGSYEQYF. DNA for the CDR3: TGCGCCAGCAGCTTGGGCAGCGGGAGCTACGAGCAGTACTTC.

The chain links TRBV11-2 to TRBJ2-1; either TRBD1 or TRBD2 may supply D (5 bases each). Germline CDR1 reads SGHAT; CDR2 reads FQNNGV. The germline V and J ends were trimmed by 5 bases and 8 bases, with 16 bases remaining between them. This CDR3 comprises 14 residues. CDR3 sequence (DNA): TGTGCCAGCAGCATCGGGACCCCCGTAGATGAGCAGTTCTTC. This sequence encodes CASSIGTPVDEQFF. Combining the CDR3 with reference TRBV11-2 and TRBJ2-1 gives the whole variable domain EAGVAQSPRYKIIEKRQSVAFWCNPISGHATLYWYQQILGQGPKLLIQFQNNGVVDDSQLPKDRFSAERLKGVDSTLKIQPAKLEDSAVYLCASSIGTPVDEQFFGPGTRLTVL.

This chain uses TRBV12-3 or TRBV12-4 with TRBJ1-5, with D unclear. This CDR3 spans 12 amino acids. Deletions cut 6 bases from V and 6 bases from J, with 9 bases between. The CDR3 sequence: CASSPWSQPQHF. The DNA for the CDR3 is TGTGCCAGCAGCCCATGGAGTCAGCCCCAGCATTTT.

The chain combines TRBV19 with TRBJ2-3; D is undetermined. V was clipped by 5 bases and J by 0 bases, with 15 bases between them. The CDR3 spans 16 residues. CDR1 and CDR2 from the germline V gene are LNHDA and SQIVND (reference sequence). The CDR3 is CASSLGRFSSTDTQYF. In DNA, the CDR3 is TGTGCCAGTAGTTTAGGACGTTTCAGTAGCACAGATACGCAGTATTTT.

This chain connects TRBV20-1 to TRBJ2-5; 7 bases match TRBD1. The CDR3 is made up of 13 amino acids. Trimming removed 6 bases from V and 1 base from J; junction bases left unmatched: 5. Per germline, CDR1 DFQATT and CDR2 SNEGSKA (reference sequence). The CDR3 DNA is TGCAGTGCGCTGACAGGGTTCCAAGAGACCCAGTACTTC. Its translation: CSALTGFQETQYF.

In this sample, this clonotype turned up a few times. The CDR3 region has the DNA TGTGCCAGCAGCTTAGATCCACAGAACACTGAAGCTTTCTTT. Residues: CASSLDPQNTEAFF. The V gene is TRBV7-6, the J gene TRBJ1-1; D is unclear. Germline-derived CDR1 and CDR2 are SGHVS and FNYEAQ. The V end lost 1 base, the J end lost 1 base, and 7 bases lay between the germline ends. This CDR3 is built from 14 residues.

The rearrangement uses TRBV27 and TRBJ1-5, with TRBD1 matching 7 bases. The V gene's germline CDR1 is MNHEY and CDR2 SMNVEV (reference sequence). CDR3 length equals 14 residues. V lost 8 bases, J lost 3 bases, and 7 bases stayed unmatched. CDR3 nucleotide sequence: TGTGCCAGCGGGACAGTTAAACTCAATCAGCCCCAGCATTTT. It translates to CASGTVKLNQPQHF.